The 15 T cell receptor beta chains below all came from one sample that was sequenced in a study of T cell repertoires in cytomegalovirus infection. Using its own MiXCR run on the reads, TCRdb lists one record per CDR3 protein. Found here are about 310,000 distinct CDR3 sequences, 20% to 30% of them singletons; the top ten hold more than 10%. For these receptors, no antigen is known. The material sequenced was cultured PBMCs, taken from culture after CMV antigen stimulation. These receptors originate from a human donor in good health (CMV status not recorded). Some clones in this sample may be carry-over from other donors' samples.

This clonotype was seen repeatedly, ten times or more. The chain uses TRBV12-3 or TRBV12-4 and TRBJ2-2; 10 bases align to TRBD2. The CDR3 is made up of 16 amino acids. V lost 7 bases, J lost 4 bases, and 9 bases stayed unmatched. CDR3 loop: CASTRGLADFTGELFF. Written as DNA, the CDR3 is TGTGCCAGCACTCGTGGACTAGCGGATTTCACCGGGGAGCTGTTTTTT.

V usage is TRBV28 and J usage is TRBJ2-3, with 14 bases matching TRBD2. Trimming cost V 5 bases and J 1 base; bases outside gene matches: 11. The CDR3 loop spans 19 amino acids. CDR1 and CDR2 (germline): MDHEN, SYDVKM. The CDR3 DNA follows: TGTGCCAGCAGTCCACCCAGACTAGCGGGAGGGCCGGGCACAGATACGCAGTATTTT. It specifies CASSPPRLAGGPGTDTQYF.

The chain employs TRBV7-9 and TRBJ2-1; D is possibly TRBD1 (7 bases). Germline CDR1 SEHNR, CDR2 FQNEAQ (reference sequence). The length of the CDR3 is 15 residues. The V end was cut by 2 bases, the J end by 6 bases, with 14 bases between. CDR3 DNA sequence: TGTGCCAGCAGCTTAAGGGAGGAGGGGGCCAATGAGCAGTTCTTC. Its translation is CASSLREEGANEQFF.

This clonotype was recorded a few times. CDR3 DNA sequence: TGTGCCAGCAGCGCCGCAGGGACAGGGGCCAACGAGCAGTACTTC. It yields the protein CASSAAGTGANEQYF. V is TRBV9 and J is TRBJ2-7; 10 nucleotides agree with TRBD1. Trimming removed 3 bases from V and 5 bases from J; junction bases left unmatched: 8. There are 15 residues in the CDR3. Germline V gene sequence: CDR1 SGDLS, CDR2 YYNGEE.

This clonotype was recorded many times. The chain has TRBV7-2 and TRBJ1-2; D gene uncertain. The germline V and J ends were trimmed by 2 bases and 5 bases, with 12 bases remaining between them. Germline assignment: CDR1 SGHTA and CDR2 FQGNSA. The CDR3 spans 14 residues. CDR3 in amino acids: CASSLFRPGYGYTF. CDR3 bases: TGTGCCAGCAGCTTATTCCGGCCAGGATATGGCTACACCTTC.

The chain has TRBV12-5 and TRBJ1-2; the match to TRBD1 covers 8 bases. Germline V CDR1 and CDR2: LGHNT, FRNRAP. This CDR3 contains 12 residues. V was clipped by 11 bases and J by 6 bases; unmatched bases: 8. The CDR3 coding sequence is TGTGCTTCGGGACAGGATAATCATGGCTACACCTTC. It is translated as CASGQDNHGYTF.

This clonotype was detected many times. The chain couples TRBV7-8 to TRBJ1-1; D remains ambiguous. The CDR3 spans 15 residues. Per the germline V gene, CDR1 is SGHVS and CDR2 is FQNEAQ. The germline V and J ends were trimmed by 1 base and 1 base, with 10 bases remaining between them. The CDR3 DNA reads TGTGCCAGCAGCTTAGGGTTATCAAAGAACACTGAAGCTTTCTTT. Encoded protein: CASSLGLSKNTEAFF.

This clonotype has more than one count but fewer than ten. The V call is TRBV6-2 or TRBV6-3, the J call TRBJ2-1; D not certain. Germline CDR1 and CDR2: MNHEY and SVGEGT. V lost 3 bases to trimming and J lost 6 bases, with 12 bases between them. The length of the CDR3 is 14 residues. The CDR3 DNA follows: TGTGCCAGCAGTTATAGAGTGAGCTTCAATGAGCAGTTCTTC. Translated, it gives CASSYRVSFNEQFF.

The gene calls are TRBV7-6 and TRBJ2-1, with 10 bases identical to TRBD2. In germline, CDR1 is SGHVS, CDR2 FNYEAQ. Losses at the gene ends were 5 bases for V and 10 bases for J; bases not matched to a gene: 11. This CDR3 is 15 amino acids long. The CDR3 here is CASSLMGTSAVEQFF. DNA of the CDR3: TGTGCCAGCAGCCTAATGGGGACTAGCGCGGTGGAGCAGTTCTTC. The full variable domain, rest sourced from reference TRBV7-6 and TRBJ2-1, is GAGVSQSPRYKVTKRGQDVALRCDPISGHVSLYWYRQALGQGPEFLTYFNYEAQQDKSGLPNDRFSAERPEGSISTLTIQRTEQRDSAMYRCASSLMGTSAVEQFFGPGTRLTVL.

At least ten counts were recorded for this clonotype. The chain employs TRBV18 and TRBJ1-5; D ambiguous. Trimming left V 2 bases short and J 2 bases short, with 7 bases between. Per germline, CDR1 KGHSH and CDR2 LQKENI. CDR3 length: 14 residues. Here the CDR3 DNA reads TGTGCCAGCTCACCAGTGATGGGCAATCAGCCCCAGCATTTT. Its protein is CASSPVMGNQPQHF.

This clonotype was seen at least ten times. This rearrangement joins TRBV6-5 to TRBJ1-1; a possible D gene is TRBD1 (5 bases). Deletions cut 2 bases from V and 5 bases from J, with 15 bases between. Looked up from germline, CDR1 is MNHEY and CDR2 is SVGAGI. The CDR3 extends over 15 amino acids. This chain's CDR3 is CASSYKWAGWTEAFF. For the CDR3, the DNA is TGTGCCAGCAGTTACAAGTGGGCAGGGTGGACTGAAGCTTTCTTT.

The chain has TRBV4-1 and TRBJ2-2; a possible D gene is TRBD1 (7 bases). The germline V gene encodes CDR1 MGHRA and CDR2 YSYEKL. V shed 0 bases and J shed 5 bases, with 22 bases lying between them. The CDR3 loop spans 19 amino acids. The CDR3 loop is CASSQDAIQLAGGTGELFF. CDR3 sequence (DNA): TGCGCCAGCAGCCAAGATGCGATCCAACTGGCAGGGGGGACCGGGGAGCTGTTTTTT.

The rearrangement uses TRBV2 and TRBJ2-1, with D maybe TRBD2 (5 bases). The CDR3 consists of 14 residues. Trimming cost V 5 bases and J 5 bases, with 13 bases left between them. Germline V gene lookup returns CDR1 SNHLY and CDR2 FYNNEI. This CDR3 reads CASSPYSRDNEQFF. The CDR3 nucleotides read TGTGCCAGCAGTCCTTACTCGAGGGACAATGAGCAGTTCTTC.

In this sample, this clonotype turned up a few times. CDR3 region: CASTSPGRETQYF. CDR3 sequence (DNA): TGTGCCAGCACTTCTCCTGGGAGAGAGACCCAGTACTTC. The chain joins TRBV28 to TRBJ2-5; the D gene is possibly TRBD2 (5 bases). CDR3 length: 13 amino acids. Per the germline V gene, CDR1 is MDHEN and CDR2 is SYDVKM. V was shortened by 7 bases and J by 4 bases, with 13 bases between the two germline ends.

CDR3 sequence: CASSIGTGQSGRYEQYF. In DNA, the CDR3 is TGTGCCAGTAGTATTGGGACAGGGCAATCGGGAAGGTACGAGCAGTACTTC. The gene calls are TRBV19 and TRBJ2-7, with TRBD1 matching 9 bases. In germline, CDR1 is LNHDA, CDR2 SQIVND (reference sequence). This CDR3 has 17 amino acids. Losses at the gene ends were 3 bases for V and 4 bases for J; bases not matched to a gene: 13.